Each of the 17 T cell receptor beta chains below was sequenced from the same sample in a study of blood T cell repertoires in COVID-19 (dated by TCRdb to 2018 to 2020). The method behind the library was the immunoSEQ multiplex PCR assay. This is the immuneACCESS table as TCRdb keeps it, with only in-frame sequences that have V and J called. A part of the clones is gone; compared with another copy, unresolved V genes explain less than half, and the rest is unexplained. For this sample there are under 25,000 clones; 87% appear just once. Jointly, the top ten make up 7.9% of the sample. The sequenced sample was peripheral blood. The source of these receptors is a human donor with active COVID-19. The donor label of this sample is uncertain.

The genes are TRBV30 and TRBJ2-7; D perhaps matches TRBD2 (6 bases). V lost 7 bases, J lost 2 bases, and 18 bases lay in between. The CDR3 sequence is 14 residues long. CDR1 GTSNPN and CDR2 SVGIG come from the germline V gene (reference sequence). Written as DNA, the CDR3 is TGTGCCTCATCGGCCGGGAGCTCCACCTACGAGCAGTACTTC. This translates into CASSAGSSTYEQYF.

CDR3 nucleotide sequence: TGTGCCAGCAGCGTAGATAGCGGGAGAAGTAGCACAGATACGCAGTATTTT. Its translation: CASSVDSGRSSTDTQYF. This rearrangement joins TRBV9 to TRBJ2-3, with 9 bases identical to TRBD2. V lost 0 bases, J lost 0 bases, and 5 bases stayed unmatched. The CDR3 consists of 17 residues. Germline CDR1 SGDLS, CDR2 YYNGEE.

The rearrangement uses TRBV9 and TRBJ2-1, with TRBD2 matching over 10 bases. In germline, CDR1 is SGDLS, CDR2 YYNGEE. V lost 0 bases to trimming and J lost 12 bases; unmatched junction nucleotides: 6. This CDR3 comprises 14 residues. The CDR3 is CASSVAAGGVGQFF. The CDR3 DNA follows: TGTGCCAGCAGCGTAGCAGCGGGAGGGGTGGGGCAGTTCTTC.

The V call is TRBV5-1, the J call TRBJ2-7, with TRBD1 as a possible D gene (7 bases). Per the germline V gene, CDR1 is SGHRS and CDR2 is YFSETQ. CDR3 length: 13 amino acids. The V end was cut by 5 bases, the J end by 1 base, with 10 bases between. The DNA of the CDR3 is TGCGCCAGCAGTTCAGGGGGGTCCTACGAGCAGTACTTC. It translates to CASSSGGSYEQYF.

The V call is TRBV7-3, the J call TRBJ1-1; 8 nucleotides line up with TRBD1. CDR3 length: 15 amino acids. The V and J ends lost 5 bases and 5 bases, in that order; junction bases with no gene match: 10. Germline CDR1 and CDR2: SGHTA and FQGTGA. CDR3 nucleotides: TGTGCCAGCAGCCCTCAGGGGGCAGGGAGAACTGAAGCTTTCTTT. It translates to CASSPQGAGRTEAFF.

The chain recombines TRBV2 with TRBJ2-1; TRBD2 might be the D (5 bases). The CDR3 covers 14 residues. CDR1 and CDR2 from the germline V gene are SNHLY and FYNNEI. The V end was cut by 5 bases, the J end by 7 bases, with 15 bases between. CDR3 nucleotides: TGTGCCAGCAGTTTGTATCGGGGTTTGAATGAGCAGTTCTTC. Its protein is CASSLYRGLNEQFF.

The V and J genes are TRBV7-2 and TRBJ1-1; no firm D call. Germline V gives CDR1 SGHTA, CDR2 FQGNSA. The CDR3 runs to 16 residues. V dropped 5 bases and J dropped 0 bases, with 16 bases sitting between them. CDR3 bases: TGTGCCAGCAGCGCCCTAGGCCCGTGGGTGAACACTGAAGCTTTCTTT. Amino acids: CASSALGPWVNTEAFF. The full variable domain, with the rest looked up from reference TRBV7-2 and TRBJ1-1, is GAGVSQSPSNKVTEKGKDVELRCDPISGHTALYWYRQSLGQGLEFLIYFQGNSAPDKSGLPSDRFSAERTGGSVSTLTIQRTQQEDSAVYLCASSALGPWVNTEAFFGQGTRLTVV.

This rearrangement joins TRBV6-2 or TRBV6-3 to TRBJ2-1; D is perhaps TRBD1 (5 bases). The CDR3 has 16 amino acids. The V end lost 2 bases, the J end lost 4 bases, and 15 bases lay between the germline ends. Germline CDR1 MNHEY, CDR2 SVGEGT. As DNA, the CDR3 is TGTGCCAGCAGTTACGGGCAGGGTACGTCTTACAATGAGCAGTTCTTC. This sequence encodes CASSYGQGTSYNEQFF.

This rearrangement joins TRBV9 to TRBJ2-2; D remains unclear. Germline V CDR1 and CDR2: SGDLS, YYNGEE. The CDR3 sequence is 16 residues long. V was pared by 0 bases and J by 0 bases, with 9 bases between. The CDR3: CASSVGGEPNTGELFF. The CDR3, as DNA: TGTGCCAGCAGCGTAGGAGGCGAGCCGAACACCGGGGAGCTGTTTTTT. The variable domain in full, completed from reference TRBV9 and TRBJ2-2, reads DSGVTQTPKHLITATGQRVTLRCSPRSGDLSVYWYQQSLDQGLQFLIQYYNGEERAKGNILERFSAQQFPDLHSELNLSSLELGDSALYFCASSVGGEPNTGELFFGEGSRLTVL.

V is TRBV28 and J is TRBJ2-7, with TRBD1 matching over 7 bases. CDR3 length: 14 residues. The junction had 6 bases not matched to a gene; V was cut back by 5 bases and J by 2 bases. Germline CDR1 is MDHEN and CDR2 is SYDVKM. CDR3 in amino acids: CASSGDSAAYEQYF. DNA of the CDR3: TGTGCCAGCAGTGGGGACAGCGCAGCCTACGAGCAGTACTTC.

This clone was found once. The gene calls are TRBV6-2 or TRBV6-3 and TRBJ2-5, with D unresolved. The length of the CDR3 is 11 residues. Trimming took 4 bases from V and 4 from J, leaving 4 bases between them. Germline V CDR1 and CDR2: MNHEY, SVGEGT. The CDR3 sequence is CASSFRETQYF. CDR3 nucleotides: TGTGCCAGCAGTTTCCGAGAGACCCAGTACTTC.

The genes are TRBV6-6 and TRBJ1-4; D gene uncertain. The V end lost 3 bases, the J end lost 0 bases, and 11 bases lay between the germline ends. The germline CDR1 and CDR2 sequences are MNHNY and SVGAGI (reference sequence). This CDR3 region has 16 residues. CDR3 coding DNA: TGTGCCAGCAGTTATGCGCCCAGCGCAACTAATGAAAAACTGTTTTTT. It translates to CASSYAPSATNEKLFF.

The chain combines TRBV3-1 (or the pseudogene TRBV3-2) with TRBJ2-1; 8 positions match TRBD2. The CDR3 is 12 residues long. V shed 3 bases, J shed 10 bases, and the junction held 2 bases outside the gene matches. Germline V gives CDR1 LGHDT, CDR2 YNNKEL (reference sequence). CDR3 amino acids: CASSQSGSEQFF. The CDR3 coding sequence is TGTGCCAGCAGCCAGAGCGGGAGCGAGCAGTTCTTC.

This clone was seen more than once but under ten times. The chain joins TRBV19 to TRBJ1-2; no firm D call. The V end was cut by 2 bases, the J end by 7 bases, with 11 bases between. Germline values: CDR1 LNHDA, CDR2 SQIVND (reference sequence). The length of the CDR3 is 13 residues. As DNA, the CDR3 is TGTGCCAGTAGTATATCCGGGTGGAGTGGCTACACCTTC. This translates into CASSISGWSGYTF.

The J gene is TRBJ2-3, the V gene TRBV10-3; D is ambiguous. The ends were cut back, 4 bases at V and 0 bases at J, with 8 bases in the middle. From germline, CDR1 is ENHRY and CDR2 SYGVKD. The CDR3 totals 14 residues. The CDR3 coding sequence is TGTGCCATCAGTGCGCTACCGAGCACAGATACGCAGTATTTT. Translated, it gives CAISALPSTDTQYF.

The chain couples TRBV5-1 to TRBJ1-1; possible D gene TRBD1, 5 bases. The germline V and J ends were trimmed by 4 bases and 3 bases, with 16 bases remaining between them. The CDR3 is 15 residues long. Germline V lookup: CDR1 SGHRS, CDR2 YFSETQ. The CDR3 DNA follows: TGCGCCAGCAGCCCTATCCGGGGGTTCGACACTGAAGCTTTCTTT. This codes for CASSPIRGFDTEAFF.

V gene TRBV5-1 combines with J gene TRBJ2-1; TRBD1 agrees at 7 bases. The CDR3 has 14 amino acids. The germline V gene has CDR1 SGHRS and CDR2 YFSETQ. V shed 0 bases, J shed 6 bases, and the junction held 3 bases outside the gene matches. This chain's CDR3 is CASSLEGGPNEQFF. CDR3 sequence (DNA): TGCGCCAGCAGCTTGGAAGGGGGCCCCAATGAGCAGTTCTTC.